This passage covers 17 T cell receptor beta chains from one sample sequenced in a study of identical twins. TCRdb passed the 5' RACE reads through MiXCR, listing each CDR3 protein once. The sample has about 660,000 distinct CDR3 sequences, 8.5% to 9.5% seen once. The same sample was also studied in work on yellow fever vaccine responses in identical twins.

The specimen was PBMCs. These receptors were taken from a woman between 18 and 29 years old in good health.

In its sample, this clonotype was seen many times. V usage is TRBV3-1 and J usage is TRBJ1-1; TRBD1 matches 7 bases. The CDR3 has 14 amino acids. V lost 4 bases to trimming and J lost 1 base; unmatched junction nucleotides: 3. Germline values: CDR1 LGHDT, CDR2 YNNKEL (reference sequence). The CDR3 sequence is CASSLRGENTEAFF. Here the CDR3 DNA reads TGTGCCAGCAGCCTCAGGGGGGAGAACACTGAAGCTTTCTTT. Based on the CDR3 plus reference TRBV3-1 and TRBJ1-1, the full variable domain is DTAVSQTPKYLVTQMGNDKSIKCEQNLGHDTMYWYKQDSKKFLKIMFSYNNKELIINETVPNRFSPKSPDKAHLNLHINSLELGDSAVYFCASSLRGENTEAFFGQGTRLTVV.

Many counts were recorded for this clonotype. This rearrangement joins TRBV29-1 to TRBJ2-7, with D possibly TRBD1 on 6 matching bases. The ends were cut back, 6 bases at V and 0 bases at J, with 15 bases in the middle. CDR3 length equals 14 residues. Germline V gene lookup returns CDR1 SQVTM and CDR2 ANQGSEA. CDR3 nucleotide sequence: TGCAGCGTCCGGAGGAAGGGGGTCTCCTACGAGCAGTACTTC. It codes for CSVRRKGVSYEQYF.

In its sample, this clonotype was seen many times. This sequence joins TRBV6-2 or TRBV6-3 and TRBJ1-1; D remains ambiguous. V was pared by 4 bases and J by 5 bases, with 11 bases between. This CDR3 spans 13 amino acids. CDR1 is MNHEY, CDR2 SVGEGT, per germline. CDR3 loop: CASSSTERTEAFF. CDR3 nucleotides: TGTGCCAGCAGTTCTACAGAAAGGACTGAAGCTTTCTTT.

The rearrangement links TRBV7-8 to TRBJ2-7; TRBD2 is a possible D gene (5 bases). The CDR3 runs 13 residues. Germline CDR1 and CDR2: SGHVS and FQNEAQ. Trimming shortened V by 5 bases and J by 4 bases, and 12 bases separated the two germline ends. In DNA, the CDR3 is TGTGCCAGCAGCCAGCCGGGGAAATACGAGCAGTACTTC. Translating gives CASSQPGKYEQYF. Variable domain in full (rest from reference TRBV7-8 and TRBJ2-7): GAGVSQSPRYKVAKRGQDVALRCDPISGHVSLFWYQQALGQGPEFLTYFQNEAQLDKSGLPSDRFFAERPEGSVSTLKIQRTQQEDSAVYLCASSQPGKYEQYFGPGTRLTVT.

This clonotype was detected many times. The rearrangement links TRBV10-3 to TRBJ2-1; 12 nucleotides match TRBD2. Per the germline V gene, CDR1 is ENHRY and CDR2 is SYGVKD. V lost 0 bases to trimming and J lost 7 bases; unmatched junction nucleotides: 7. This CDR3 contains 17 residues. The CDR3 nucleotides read TGTGCCATCAGTGAGTCAACTAGCGGGGGGTCTAGGAATGAGCAGTTCTTC. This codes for CAISESTSGGSRNEQFF.

The CDR3 sequence: CSGVSQNTEAFF. DNA of the CDR3: TGCAGTGGCGTCAGCCAGAACACTGAAGCTTTCTTT. The V call is TRBV20-1, the J call TRBJ1-1; D gene uncertain. This CDR3 region has 12 residues. Trimming took off 7 bases at V and 1 base at J, with 10 bases between the two ends. CDR1 is DFQATT and CDR2 is SNEGSKA in the germline V gene (reference sequence).

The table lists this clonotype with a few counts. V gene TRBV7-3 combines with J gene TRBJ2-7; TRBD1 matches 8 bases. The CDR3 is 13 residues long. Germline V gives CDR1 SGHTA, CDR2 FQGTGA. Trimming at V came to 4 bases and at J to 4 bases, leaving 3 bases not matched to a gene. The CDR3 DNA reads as TGTGCCAGCAGCTCAGGGGGCGAATACGAGCAGTACTTC. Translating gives CASSSGGEYEQYF.

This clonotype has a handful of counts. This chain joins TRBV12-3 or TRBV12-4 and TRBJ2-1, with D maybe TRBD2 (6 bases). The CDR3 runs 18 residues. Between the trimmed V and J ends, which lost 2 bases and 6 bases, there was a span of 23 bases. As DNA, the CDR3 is TGTGCCAGCAGTTTAACGGGTCCGCGACTAGGTTGGGCCAATGAGCAGTTCTTC. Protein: CASSLTGPRLGWANEQFF.

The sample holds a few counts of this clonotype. Here the CDR3 reads CASSQGPNIQYF. In DNA form, the CDR3 reads TGCGCCAGCAGCCAAGGACCTAACATTCAGTACTTC. J is TRBJ2-4 and V is TRBV4-1; D gene ambiguous. The V and J ends lost 1 base and 7 bases respectively, with 5 bases between them. CDR1 is MGHRA, CDR2 YSYEKL, per germline. The CDR3 covers 12 residues.

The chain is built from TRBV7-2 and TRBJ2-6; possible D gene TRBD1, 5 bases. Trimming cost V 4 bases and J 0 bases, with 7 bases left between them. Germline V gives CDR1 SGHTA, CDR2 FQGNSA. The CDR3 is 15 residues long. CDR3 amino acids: CASSSGISGANVLTF. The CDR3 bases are TGTGCCAGCAGCTCAGGGATCTCTGGGGCCAACGTCCTGACTTTC.

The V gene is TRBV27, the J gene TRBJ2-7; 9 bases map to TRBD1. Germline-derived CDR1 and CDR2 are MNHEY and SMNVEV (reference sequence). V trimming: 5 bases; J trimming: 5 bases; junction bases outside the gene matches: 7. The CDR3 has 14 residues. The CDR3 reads CASSPSGQGHEQYF. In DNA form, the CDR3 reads TGTGCCAGCAGTCCCTCGGGACAGGGTCACGAGCAGTACTTC.

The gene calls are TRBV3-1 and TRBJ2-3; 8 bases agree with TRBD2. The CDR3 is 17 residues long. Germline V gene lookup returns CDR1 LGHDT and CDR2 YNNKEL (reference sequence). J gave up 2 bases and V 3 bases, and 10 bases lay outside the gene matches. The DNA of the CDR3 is TGTGCCAGCAGCCAGGCCGGGACTAGACCTAACACAGATACGCAGTATTTT. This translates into CASSQAGTRPNTDTQYF.

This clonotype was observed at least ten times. DNA for the CDR3: TGCAGCGTTGGGAGGTTACAGGGATACTCCTACGAGCAGTACTTC. Residues: CSVGRLQGYSYEQYF. The chain employs TRBV29-1 and TRBJ2-7; weak D call: TRBD1 (6 bases). This CDR3 comprises 15 residues. The germline gives CDR1 SQVTM, CDR2 ANQGSEA. V lost 4 bases, J lost 0 bases, and 16 bases lay in between.

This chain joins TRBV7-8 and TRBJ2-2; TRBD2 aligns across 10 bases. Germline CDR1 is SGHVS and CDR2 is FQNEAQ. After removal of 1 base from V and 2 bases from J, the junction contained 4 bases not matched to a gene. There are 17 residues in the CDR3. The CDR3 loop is CASSLVLAGSNTGELFF. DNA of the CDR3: TGTGCCAGCAGCTTAGTACTAGCGGGGTCTAACACCGGGGAGCTGTTTTTT.

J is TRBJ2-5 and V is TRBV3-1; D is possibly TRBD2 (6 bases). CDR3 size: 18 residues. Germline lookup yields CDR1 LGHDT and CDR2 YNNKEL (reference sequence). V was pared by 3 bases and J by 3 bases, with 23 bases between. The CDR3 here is CASSHPEVGAGIKETQYF. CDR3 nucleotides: TGTGCCAGCAGCCATCCGGAAGTTGGGGCGGGAATCAAAGAGACCCAGTACTTC.

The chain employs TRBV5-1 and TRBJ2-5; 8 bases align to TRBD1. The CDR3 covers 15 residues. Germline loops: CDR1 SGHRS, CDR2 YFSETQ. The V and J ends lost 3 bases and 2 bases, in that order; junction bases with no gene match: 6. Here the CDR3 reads CASSSGTGVQETQYF. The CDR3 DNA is TGCGCCAGCAGCTCGGGGACAGGTGTTCAAGAGACCCAGTACTTC.

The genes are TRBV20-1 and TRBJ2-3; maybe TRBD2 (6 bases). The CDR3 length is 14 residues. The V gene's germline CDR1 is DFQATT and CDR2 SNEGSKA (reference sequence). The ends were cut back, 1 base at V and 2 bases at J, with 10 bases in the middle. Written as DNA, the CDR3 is TGCAGTGCTAGAGGGGAGGTCCTCACAGATACGCAGTATTTT. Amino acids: CSARGEVLTDTQYF.